One and the same sample provided the 18 T cell receptor beta chains below, sequenced in a study of T cell repertoires in cytomegalovirus infection. TCRdb fed the reads into MiXCR, producing one record per CDR3 protein. The profile shows about 530,000 distinct CDR3 sequences, approximately 25% of them singletons. Material: PBMCs. The receptor source for this set is a human donor in good health (CMV status not recorded). Some clones in this sample may be carry-over from other donors' samples.

In nucleotides, the CDR3 is TGTGCCAGTAGTTCTAGAAGGACTGAAGCTTTCTTT. It translates to CASSSRRTEAFF. The chain carries TRBV19 and TRBJ1-1; D not resolved. There are 12 residues in the CDR3. The germline V gene encodes CDR1 LNHDA and CDR2 SQIVND (reference sequence). Between the trimmed V and J ends, which lost 5 bases and 5 bases, there was a span of 9 bases. The entire variable domain, with the rest obtained from reference TRBV19 and TRBJ1-1, is as follows: DGGITQSPKYLFRKEGQNVTLSCEQNLNHDAMYWYRQDPGQGLRLIYYSQIVNDFQKGDIAEGYSVSREKKESFPLTVTSAQKNPTAFYLCASSSRRTEAFFGQGTRLTVV.

This clonotype occurred many times. This chain uses TRBV7-2 with TRBJ1-1; D is ambiguous. The germline V gene encodes CDR1 SGHTA and CDR2 FQGNSA. The CDR3 totals 12 residues. V lost 5 bases and J 11 bases, leaving 15 bases between the germline ends. The chain's CDR3 is CASSAPPGYAFF. In nucleotides, the CDR3 is TGTGCCAGCAGCGCTCCCCCCGGGTACGCTTTCTTT.

This clonotype was detected a few times. The chain employs TRBV6-2 or TRBV6-3 and TRBJ2-1, with D possibly TRBD2 on 5 matching bases. The germline V gene has CDR1 MNHEY and CDR2 SVGEGT. The CDR3 loop spans 15 amino acids. Trimming shortened V by 5 bases and J by 7 bases, and 18 bases separated the two germline ends. The CDR3 sequence is CASSLGRTPGNEQFF. CDR3 sequence (DNA): TGTGCCAGCAGTCTTGGACGGACCCCGGGGAATGAGCAGTTCTTC.

This clonotype has only a few counts. The chain combines TRBV5-4 with TRBJ2-3; D is uncertain. V was clipped by 6 bases and J by 2 bases, with 10 bases between them. This CDR3 has 13 amino acids. CDR1 SGHNT and CDR2 YYREEE come from the germline V gene (reference sequence). CDR3: CASTAWDTDTQYF. For the CDR3, the DNA is TGTGCCAGCACCGCCTGGGACACAGATACGCAGTATTTT.

The CDR3 sequence: CASRPGKYQPQHF. The CDR3, as DNA: TGTGCCAGCCGGCCAGGGAAATATCAGCCCCAGCATTTT. The rearrangement joins TRBV6-5 to TRBJ1-5, with TRBD1 as a possible D gene (5 bases). The CDR3 has 13 amino acids. With 8 bases removed from V and 5 bases from J, the gap between germline ends came to 13 bases. Germline V gene lookup returns CDR1 MNHEY and CDR2 SVGAGI.

The V and J genes are TRBV6-1 and TRBJ2-1; D might be TRBD1 (6 bases). The CDR3 runs 15 residues. CDR1 and CDR2 (germline): MNHNS, SASEGT. The V gene lost 1 base and the J gene lost 6 bases, with 13 bases spanning the gap. The CDR3: CASSEDRVGANEQFF. In DNA, the CDR3 is TGTGCCAGCAGTGAAGACAGGGTGGGGGCCAATGAGCAGTTCTTC.

This clonotype was counted ten times or more. The chain's CDR3 is CASSLGRDQYF. The CDR3 DNA reads TGTGCCAGCAGCTTAGGACGGGACCAGTACTTC. The rearrangement uses TRBV7-2 and TRBJ2-5; D may be TRBD2 (5 bases). The CDR3 has 11 amino acids. Trimming pared 1 base from V and 10 bases from J, leaving 7 bases between. Germline CDR1 reads SGHTA; CDR2 reads FQGNSA.

This clonotype was counted between two and nine times. The chain employs TRBV12-3 or TRBV12-4 and TRBJ2-3, with TRBD1 as a possible D gene (6 bases). V lost 4 bases and J 1 base, leaving 12 bases between the germline ends. This CDR3 region has 15 residues. The CDR3 protein is CASSSPPGGTDTQYF. DNA for the CDR3: TGTGCCAGCAGTTCTCCGCCAGGGGGCACAGATACGCAGTATTTT.

This clonotype was recorded a few times. The gene calls are TRBV7-2 and TRBJ2-7; D is possibly TRBD2 (6 bases). V shed 0 bases and J shed 1 base, with 10 bases lying between them. The CDR3 is 15 amino acids. CDR1 is SGHTA and CDR2 is FQGNSA in the germline V gene. The CDR3 nucleotides are TGTGCCAGCAGCTTAGCGGCGGGGATGTCCTACGAGCAGTACTTC. Translated, it gives CASSLAAGMSYEQYF.

This clonotype turned up a few times. The J gene is TRBJ2-1, the V gene TRBV12-3 or TRBV12-4, with TRBD2 matching over 8 bases. With 3 bases clipped from V and 9 bases from J, the junction kept 19 bases outside the gene matches. The CDR3 is made up of 18 amino acids. CDR3 region: CASSLQYGLADDAGEQFF. For the CDR3, the DNA is TGTGCCAGCAGTTTGCAGTACGGACTAGCAGACGACGCGGGTGAGCAGTTCTTC.

This chain links TRBV20-1 with TRBJ2-3; the D is unclear. The CDR3 sequence is 16 residues long. V shed 0 bases and J shed 3 bases, with 16 bases lying between them. The germline CDR1 and CDR2 sequences are DFQATT and SNEGSKA (reference sequence). The CDR3 DNA follows: TGCAGTGCTAGAGATTGGTATGGTAGCCCGACAGATACGCAGTATTTT. Its translation: CSARDWYGSPTDTQYF.

In its sample, this clonotype was seen many times. The chain combines TRBV7-9 with TRBJ2-7; TRBD2 matches 7 bases. Per germline, CDR1 SEHNR and CDR2 FQNEAQ (reference sequence). This CDR3 region has 13 residues. V was pared by 5 bases and J by 0 bases, with 1 base of the junction left unmatched. DNA of the CDR3: TGTGCCAGCAGCGGGGGGGACTCCTACGAGCAGTACTTC. Translated: CASSGGDSYEQYF.

The chain couples TRBV29-1 to TRBJ2-1; 10 bases align to TRBD2. The CDR3 sequence is 14 residues long. Trimming removed 7 bases from V and 3 bases from J; junction bases left unmatched: 6. The V gene's germline CDR1 is SQVTM and CDR2 ANQGSEA. The CDR3 region has the DNA TGCAGCGGGGGGCTAGCGGGAGTCTACAATGAGCAGTTCTTC. It encodes CSGGLAGVYNEQFF.

The V call is TRBV19, the J call TRBJ2-2, with D hard to call. Germline V gene sequence: CDR1 LNHDA, CDR2 SQIVND (reference sequence). The CDR3 sequence is 11 residues long. The V end was cut by 7 bases, the J end by 5 bases, with 5 bases between. CDR3 in DNA: TGTGCCAGTACCCGGACCGGGGAGCTGTTTTTT. Translating it yields CASTRTGELFF.

In this sample, this clonotype turned up a few times. The rearrangement uses TRBV12-3 or TRBV12-4 and TRBJ2-7; D is possibly TRBD1 (5 bases). The CDR3 has 13 residues. Deletions cut 0 bases from V and 8 bases from J, with 11 bases between. CDR3 sequence reads: CASSLAPQDKQYV. CDR3 in DNA: TGTGCCAGCAGTTTAGCGCCCCAGGACAAGCAGTACGTC.

This sequence joins TRBV6-4 and TRBJ2-1, with TRBD2 matching 8 bases. V trimming: 4 bases; J trimming: 6 bases; junction bases outside the gene matches: 8. Per the germline V gene, CDR1 is MRHNA and CDR2 is SNTAGT. The CDR3 covers 15 residues. The CDR3 loop is CASSADSGSTNEQFF. DNA of the CDR3: TGTGCCAGCAGTGCCGACAGCGGGAGCACCAATGAGCAGTTCTTC.

For the CDR3, the DNA is TGCAGCGTTGAAGGGGGCCCCACTGGAAACACCATATATTTT. Its translation: CSVEGGPTGNTIYF. The rearrangement links TRBV29-1 to TRBJ1-3; TRBD1 might be the D (5 bases). Germline V gene lookup returns CDR1 SQVTM and CDR2 ANQGSEA. The ends were cut back, 1 base at V and 2 bases at J, with 9 bases in the middle. The CDR3 extends over 14 amino acids. Full variable domain (missing parts from reference TRBV29-1 and TRBJ1-3): SAVISQKPSRDICQRGTSLTIQCQVDSQVTMMFWYRQQPGQSLTLIATANQGSEATYESGFVIDKFPISRPNLTFSTLTVSNMSPEDSSIYLCSVEGGPTGNTIYFGEGSWLTVV.

This chain links TRBV7-9 with TRBJ2-3, with TRBD2 identical over 12 bases. Germline trimming cut 2 bases from V and 0 bases from J; bases unmatched to any gene: 3. The germline V gene has CDR1 SEHNR and CDR2 FQNEAQ (reference sequence). There are 17 residues in the CDR3. CDR3 sequence reads: CASSLFGLAGSTDTQYF. In nucleotides, the CDR3 is TGTGCCAGCAGCTTATTCGGACTAGCGGGAAGCACAGATACGCAGTATTTT. The full variable domain, completed using reference TRBV7-9 and TRBJ2-3, is DTGVSQNPRHKITKRGQNVTFRCDPISEHNRLYWYRQTLGQGPEFLTYFQNEAQLEKSRLLSDRFSAERPKGSFSTLEIQRTEQGDSAMYLCASSLFGLAGSTDTQYFGPGTRLTVL.